Shown below are 9 T cell receptor beta chains from a single sample sequenced in a study of cytomegalovirus exposure and HLA in healthy donors. Clones were sequenced by immunoSEQ multiplex PCR, and TCRdb holds only the in-frame ones, with some missing. This sample has more than 60,000 clones, with roughly 90% found just once. Sequenced material: PBMCs. All receptors come from a woman aged 18-29 years in good health and CMV-seronegative.

This rearrangement joins TRBV11-2 to TRBJ2-1; TRBD2 matches 11 bases. From germline, CDR1 is SGHAT and CDR2 FQNNGV. V gave up 5 bases and J gave up 9 bases; unmatched junction bases: 9. This CDR3 comprises 15 residues. The CDR3 loop is CASSRLTSGEGEQFF. In nucleotides, the CDR3 is TGTGCCAGCAGCCGCCTGACTAGCGGGGAAGGTGAGCAGTTCTTC.

This clone came up a few times. The chain couples TRBV2 to TRBJ1-2; maybe TRBD1 (6 bases). The germline V gene has CDR1 SNHLY and CDR2 FYNNEI. This CDR3 has 12 amino acids. V shed 4 bases and J shed 6 bases, with 9 bases lying between them. In nucleotides, the CDR3 is TGTGCCAGCAGTGGACAGGAAGATGGCTACACCTTC. Residues: CASSGQEDGYTF.

The CDR3 region is CSVTGGFNQPQHF. The CDR3 nucleotides are TGCAGCGTGACAGGGGGATTCAATCAGCCCCAGCATTTT. The chain links TRBV29-1 to TRBJ1-5, with 9 bases lining up with TRBD1. V lost 6 bases, J lost 3 bases, and 3 bases stayed unmatched. The CDR3 runs to 13 residues. Germline V gene sequence: CDR1 SQVTM, CDR2 ANQGSEA.

V gene TRBV6-4 combines with J gene TRBJ2-3; D might be TRBD2 (6 bases). The germline V gene encodes CDR1 MRHNA and CDR2 SNTAGT. Trimming took off 5 bases at V and 2 bases at J, with 14 bases between the two ends. The CDR3 totals 15 residues. The CDR3 DNA reads as TGTGCCAGCAGTCCCCGGGACTCTGCCACAGATACGCAGTATTTT. Encoded protein: CASSPRDSATDTQYF.

The chain couples TRBV6-5 to TRBJ1-2, with D tentatively TRBD1 (5 bases). The V gene lost 8 bases and the J gene lost 3 bases, with 10 bases spanning the gap. CDR3 length equals 12 residues. CDR1 and CDR2 (germline): MNHEY, SVGAGI. CDR3 region: CASRETDYGYTF. CDR3 coding DNA: TGTGCCAGCCGAGAGACAGACTATGGCTACACCTTC.

The chain is built from TRBV5-1 and TRBJ1-1; 8 bases are shared with TRBD1. Germline lookup yields CDR1 SGHRS and CDR2 YFSETQ. Trimming at V came to 4 bases and at J to 0 bases, leaving 5 bases not matched to a gene. The CDR3 totals 15 residues. For the CDR3, the DNA is TGCGCCAGCAGCCTAAAGACAGGGGTGAACACTGAAGCTTTCTTT. It specifies CASSLKTGVNTEAFF.

The chain couples TRBV5-1 to TRBJ1-3, with D unclear. V was clipped by 0 bases and J by 1 base, with 8 bases between them. CDR3 length: 15 amino acids. The germline gives CDR1 SGHRS, CDR2 YFSETQ. The CDR3 loop is CASSLVGRSGNTIYF. As DNA, the CDR3 is TGCGCCAGCAGCTTGGTAGGGAGGTCTGGAAACACCATATATTTT.

The chain couples TRBV4-3 to TRBJ1-6, with unresolved D. V was pared by 0 bases and J by 8 bases, with 17 bases between. Germline assignment: CDR1 LGHNA and CDR2 YSLEER. The CDR3 is 17 amino acids. The CDR3 loop reads CASSQEVGGLNDSPLHF. CDR3 nucleotides: TGCGCCAGCAGCCAAGAGGTGGGAGGGTTGAACGATTCACCCCTCCACTTT.

The chain employs TRBV5-6 and TRBJ2-5, with 10 bases aligning to TRBD1. The germline V gene encodes CDR1 SGHDT and CDR2 YYEEEE. Trimming removed 5 bases from V and 6 bases from J; junction bases left unmatched: 10. The CDR3 runs 15 residues. CDR3 in amino acids: CASSRPGTGDKTQYF. Written as DNA, the CDR3 is TGTGCCAGCAGTCGCCCCGGGACAGGGGACAAGACCCAGTACTTC.